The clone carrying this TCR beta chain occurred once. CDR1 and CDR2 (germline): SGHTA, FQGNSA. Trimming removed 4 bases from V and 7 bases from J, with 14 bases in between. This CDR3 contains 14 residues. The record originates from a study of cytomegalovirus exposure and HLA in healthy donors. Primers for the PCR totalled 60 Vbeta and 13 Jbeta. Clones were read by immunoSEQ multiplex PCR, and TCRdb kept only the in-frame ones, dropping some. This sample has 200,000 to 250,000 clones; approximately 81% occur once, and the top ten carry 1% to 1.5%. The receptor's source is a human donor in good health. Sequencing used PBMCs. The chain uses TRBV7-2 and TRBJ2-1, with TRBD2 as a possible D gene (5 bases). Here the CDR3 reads CASSWGTRRNEQFF. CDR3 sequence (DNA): TGTGCCAGCAGCTGGGGAACTAGGCGGAATGAGCAGTTCTTC.